This TCR beta chain was retrieved from a study of T-cell reconstitution after alpha-beta-depleted transplantation in children. Unique molecular identifiers were incorporated during preparation of the TCRbeta library. One entry per CDR3 protein, called by TCRdb with MiXCR from the PCR reads. The data show about 600,000 distinct CDR3 sequences, 10% to 15% seen once. Study outcomes and limitations: Several hundred rapidly expanded clones from non-depleted graft cells reportedly supplied alpha-beta T cells about two months post-transplant. A year had passed since transplant, and T-cell counts and diversity by then came mostly from newly produced T cells. Recipient T cells and thymic progenitors that survived were the source of the high TCRbeta diversity seen at day 60 in some patients.

In germline, CDR1 is SGHAT, CDR2 FQNNGV. The V and J ends lost 1 base and 1 base respectively, with 11 bases between them. The CDR3 contains 16 residues. As concerns this clonotype: Its target is unknown.

Sequencing was performed on PBMCs, mostly from graft donor cells, taken 360 days after TCRalphabeta/CD19-depleted stem cell transplant. This rearrangement joins TRBV11-2 to TRBJ2-1; perhaps D is TRBD1 or TRBD2 (5 bases each). This clonotype originated in a male patient between 5 and 17 years old who had a stem cell transplant for acute myeloid leukemia, so the T cells may come from the graft donor. The CDR3 DNA reads TGTGCCAGCAGCTTAGTAGTCGGGGCTTCCTACAATGAGCAGTTCTTC. Protein product: CASSLVVGASYNEQFF.